The T cell receptor beta chain described here comes from a study of a mutant IDH1 vaccine in newly diagnosed glioma. Study-level information: Of the patients given treatment, roughly 60% were male and 37.5% were female, and a mean age of around 44 years was recorded. Radiotherapy, temozolomide, or both had been given previously, and both were given to most.

Time point: week 35, safety follow-up. Topical imiquimod was applied with each vaccine dose, which held 300 ug of mutant IDH1 20-mer peptide. The study's findings and limits: Apparently, pseudoprogression bore no relation to changes among the top peripheral T cell clonotypes.

The CDR3 has 14 amino acids. V shed 0 bases and J shed 0 bases, with 7 bases lying between them. Germline V gene sequence: CDR1 SGHDT, CDR2 YYEEEE. The data were produced by immunoSEQ multiplex PCR, yet TCRdb's version contains in-frame clones alone and is incomplete. The table records tens of thousands of clones, over 80% of them present only once. As for this clone: Its antigen remains unidentified.

This receptor was taken from a man in his forties or fifties with glioma. Sample: PBMCs, taken from a glioma patient whose treatment included an IDH1 peptide vaccine. This chain links TRBV5-6 with TRBJ2-7; no firm D call. CDR3 region: CASSLDPASYEQYF. Here the CDR3 DNA reads TGTGCCAGCAGCTTGGATCCGGCCTCCTACGAGCAGTACTTC.